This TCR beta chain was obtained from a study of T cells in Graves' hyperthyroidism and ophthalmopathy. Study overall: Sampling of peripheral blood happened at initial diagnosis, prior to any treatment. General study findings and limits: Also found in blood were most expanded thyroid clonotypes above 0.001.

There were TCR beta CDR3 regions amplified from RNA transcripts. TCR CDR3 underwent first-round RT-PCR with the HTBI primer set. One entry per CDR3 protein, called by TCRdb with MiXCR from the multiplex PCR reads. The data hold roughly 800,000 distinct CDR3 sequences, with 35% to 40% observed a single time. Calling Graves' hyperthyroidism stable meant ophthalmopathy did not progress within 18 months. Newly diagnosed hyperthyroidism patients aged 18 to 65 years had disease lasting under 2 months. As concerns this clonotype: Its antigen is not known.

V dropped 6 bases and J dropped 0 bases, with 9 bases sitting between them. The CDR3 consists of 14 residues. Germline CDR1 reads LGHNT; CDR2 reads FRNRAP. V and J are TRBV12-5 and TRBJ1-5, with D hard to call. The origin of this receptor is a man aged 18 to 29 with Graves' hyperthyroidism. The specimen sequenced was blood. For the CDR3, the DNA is TGTGCTAGTGGGGATTCGTATAGCAATCAGCCCCAGCATTTT. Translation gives CASGDSYSNQPQHF.